A selection of T cell receptor beta chains follows, all from one sample in a study of somatic mutations in cytotoxic T cells in rheumatoid arthritis. Data came from immunoSEQ multiplex PCR; TCRdb stores just in-frame clones and leaves some out. Among approximately 19,000 clones listed, 80% were seen once. Sequencing was performed on CD8+ T cells sorted from blood. The receptors were gathered from an adult with rheumatoid arthritis. Both conserved end residues are part of each CDR3. Fields, in order: V gene, D gene, J gene, clone size, CDR3 DNA, CDR3 protein. The D gene is left open where the match is weak. A row's size may be missing; if present it is once, few, many or a size class.

v_gene: TRBV7-6
d_gene: NA
j_gene: TRBJ2-1
abundance: NA
CDR3nt: TGTGCCAGCACCGACACCCTGGGATATGAGCAGTTCTTC
CDR3aa: CASTDTLGYEQFF

v_gene: TRBV27
d_gene: NA
j_gene: TRBJ1-5
abundance: NA
CDR3nt: TGTGCCAGCAGTCTCGGGGGCCCAATTAATCAGCCCCAGCATTTT
CDR3aa: CASSLGGPINQPQHF

v_gene: TRBV10-3
d_gene: NA
j_gene: TRBJ1-1
abundance: NA
CDR3nt: TGTGCCATCAGTGAGGGGGGCGTCGGCACTGAAGCTTTCTTT
CDR3aa: CAISEGGVGTEAFF

v_gene: TRBV28
d_gene: TRBD1
j_gene: TRBJ2-1
abundance: NA
CDR3nt: TGTGCCAGCAGTCTGACAGGGTACAATGAGCAGTTCTTC
CDR3aa: CASSLTGYNEQFF

v_gene: TRBV6-1
d_gene: NA
j_gene: TRBJ1-4
abundance: once
CDR3nt: TGTGCCAGCAGGACTCTGGGGGAAAAACTGTTTTTT
CDR3aa: CASRTLGEKLFF

v_gene: TRBV29-1
d_gene: NA
j_gene: TRBJ1-2
abundance: NA
CDR3nt: TGCAGCGTTGAACGGGGGTCCTATGGCTACACCTTC
CDR3aa: CSVERGSYGYTF

v_gene: TRBV7-9
d_gene: TRBD2
j_gene: TRBJ2-3
abundance: NA
CDR3nt: TGTGCCAGCAGCGGCAGGGATACTAGCGGGGGCCGCCAAGATACGCAGTATTTT
CDR3aa: CASSGRDTSGGRQDTQYF

v_gene: TRBV30
d_gene: NA
j_gene: TRBJ2-1
abundance: NA
CDR3nt: TGTGCCTGGCTCGGTAATGAGCAGTTCTTC
CDR3aa: CAWLGNEQFF

v_gene: TRBV27
d_gene: TRBD2
j_gene: TRBJ2-7
abundance: NA
CDR3nt: TGTGCCAGCAGCTGGACTAGTGGCGCCTACGAGCAGTACTTC
CDR3aa: CASSWTSGAYEQYF

v_gene: TRBV7-9
d_gene: NA
j_gene: TRBJ2-7
abundance: NA
CDR3nt: TGTGCCAGCAGCTTATACGGGGTCGGGCAGTACTTC
CDR3aa: CASSLYGVGQYF

v_gene: TRBV7-6
d_gene: TRBD2
j_gene: TRBJ2-1
abundance: NA
CDR3nt: TGTGCCAGCAGCCCTATTCTGGGAGGGGTAAAGAATGAGCAGTTCTTC
CDR3aa: CASSPILGGVKNEQFF

v_gene: TRBV11-2
d_gene: NA
j_gene: TRBJ2-7
abundance: NA
CDR3nt: TGTGCCAGCAGCTCTTATGGGGAAACATACGAGCAGTACTTC
CDR3aa: CASSSYGETYEQYF

v_gene: TRBV27
d_gene: NA
j_gene: TRBJ1-1
abundance: few
CDR3nt: TGTGCCAGCAGTTCTGCAAGGACTGAAGCTTTCTTT
CDR3aa: CASSSARTEAFF

v_gene: TRBV28
d_gene: TRBD1
j_gene: TRBJ2-1
abundance: NA
CDR3nt: TGTGCCAGCAGTCTTTACCAGGGGGACAGAGTCTACAATGAGCAGTTCTTC
CDR3aa: CASSLYQGDRVYNEQFF

v_gene: TRBV21-1
d_gene: NA
j_gene: TRBJ1-2
abundance: few
CDR3nt: TGTGCCAGCAGCAGAGGACAGCCCTATGGCTACACCTTC
CDR3aa: CASSRGQPYGYTF

v_gene: TRBV11-2
d_gene: TRBD2
j_gene: TRBJ2-7
abundance: once
CDR3nt: TGTGCCAGCAGCACCACTAGCGGACCTGACTACGAGCAGTACTTC
CDR3aa: CASSTTSGPDYEQYF

v_gene: TRBV19
d_gene: NA
j_gene: TRBJ1-1
abundance: NA
CDR3nt: TGTGCCAGTACAGTAAACACTGAAGCTTTCTTT
CDR3aa: CASTVNTEAFF

v_gene: TRBV11-2
d_gene: NA
j_gene: TRBJ2-3
abundance: NA
CDR3nt: TGTGCCAGCAACCACCTACCCTCCGGGCAGTATTTT
CDR3aa: CASNHLPSGQYF

v_gene: TRBV6-5
d_gene: NA
j_gene: TRBJ1-2
abundance: once
CDR3nt: TGTGCCAGCAGGTTAGGATCCGGCTATGGCTACACCTTC
CDR3aa: CASRLGSGYGYTF

v_gene: TRBV27
d_gene: NA
j_gene: TRBJ2-6
abundance: NA
CDR3nt: TGTGCCAGCAGTGTTGACAGCCCCGACTCTGGGGCCAACGTCCTGACTTTC
CDR3aa: CASSVDSPDSGANVLTF